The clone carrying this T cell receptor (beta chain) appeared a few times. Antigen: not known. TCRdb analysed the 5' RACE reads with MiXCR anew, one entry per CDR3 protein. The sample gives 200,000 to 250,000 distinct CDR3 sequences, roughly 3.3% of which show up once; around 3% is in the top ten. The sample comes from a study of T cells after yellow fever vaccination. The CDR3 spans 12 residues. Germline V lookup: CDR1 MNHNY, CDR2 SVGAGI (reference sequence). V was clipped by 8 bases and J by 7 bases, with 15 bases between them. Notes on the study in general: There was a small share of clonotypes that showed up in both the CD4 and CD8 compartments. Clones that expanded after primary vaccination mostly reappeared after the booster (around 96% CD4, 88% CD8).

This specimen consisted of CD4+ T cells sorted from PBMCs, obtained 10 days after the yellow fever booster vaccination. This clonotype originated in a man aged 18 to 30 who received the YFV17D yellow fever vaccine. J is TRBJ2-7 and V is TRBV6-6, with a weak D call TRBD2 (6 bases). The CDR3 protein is CASSPGVEEQYF. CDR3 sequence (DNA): TGTGCCAGCTCCCCGGGGGTAGAAGAGCAGTACTTC.